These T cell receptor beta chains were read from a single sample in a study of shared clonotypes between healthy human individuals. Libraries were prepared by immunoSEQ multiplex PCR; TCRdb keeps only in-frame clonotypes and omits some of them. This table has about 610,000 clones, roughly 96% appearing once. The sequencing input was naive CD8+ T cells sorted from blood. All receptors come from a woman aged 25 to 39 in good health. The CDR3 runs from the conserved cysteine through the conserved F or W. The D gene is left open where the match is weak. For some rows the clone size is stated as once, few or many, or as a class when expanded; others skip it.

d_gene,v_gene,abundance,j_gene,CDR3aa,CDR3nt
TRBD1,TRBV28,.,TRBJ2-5,CASSLLGQPQETQYF,TGTGCCAGCAGTTTACTGGGACAGCCCCAAGAGACCCAGTACTTC
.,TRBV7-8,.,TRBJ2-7,CASSLVASARQYEQYF,TGTGCCAGCAGCTTAGTAGCGTCAGCCCGTCAATACGAGCAGTACTTC
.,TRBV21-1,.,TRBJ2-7,CASSKGGDRSSYEQYF,TGTGCCAGCAGCAAAGGAGGGGACAGAAGCTCCTACGAGCAGTACTTC
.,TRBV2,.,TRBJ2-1,CASRSGPYNEQFF,TGTGCCAGCCGAAGCGGGCCCTACAATGAGCAGTTCTTC
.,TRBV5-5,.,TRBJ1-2,CASSSPDPAWYGYTF,TGTGCCAGCAGCTCCCCGGATCCGGCGTGGTATGGCTACACCTTC
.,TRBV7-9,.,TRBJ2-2,CASSLATALTGELFF,TGTGCCAGCAGCTTAGCTACGGCCCTCACCGGGGAGCTGTTTTTT
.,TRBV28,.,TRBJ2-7,CASSPTKYEQYF,TGTGCCAGCAGCCCCACTAAGTACGAGCAGTACTTC
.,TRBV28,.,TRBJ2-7,CASSLPGAYEQYF,TGTGCCAGCAGTTTACCCGGGGCCTACGAGCAGTACTTC
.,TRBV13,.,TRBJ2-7,CASSHGTDVEYF,TGTGCCAGCAGCCATGGGACTGACGTAGAGTACTTC
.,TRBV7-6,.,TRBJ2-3,CASSLAGGSTDTQYF,TGTGCCAGCAGCTTAGCGGGAGGCAGCACAGATACGCAGTATTTT
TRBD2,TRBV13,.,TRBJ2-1,CASSLALLAGGPYEQFF,TGTGCCAGCAGCTTAGCCCTTCTAGCGGGAGGGCCCTATGAGCAGTTCTTC
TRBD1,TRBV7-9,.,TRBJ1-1,CASSSWDRLNTEAFF,TGTGCCAGCAGCTCATGGGACAGGTTGAACACTGAAGCTTTCTTT
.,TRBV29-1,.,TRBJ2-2,CSVPEPGLVTPGELFF,TGCAGCGTTCCCGAACCGGGACTCGTAACACCCGGGGAGCTGTTTTTT
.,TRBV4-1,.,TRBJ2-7,CASSQLATRTGYEQYF,TGCGCCAGCAGCCAACTCGCGACGCGAACCGGGTACGAGCAGTACTTC
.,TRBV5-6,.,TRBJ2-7,CASSPLKGGQTYEQYF,TGTGCCAGCAGCCCGCTCAAGGGTGGACAGACCTACGAGCAGTACTTC
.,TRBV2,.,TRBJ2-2,CASPSGPGGELFF,TGTGCCAGCCCCTCTGGACCGGGGGGGGAGCTGTTTTTT
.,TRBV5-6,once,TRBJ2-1,CASSLSSPYGTDNEQFF,TGTGCCAGCAGCTTGAGCTCACCTTATGGGACTGACAATGAGCAGTTCTTC
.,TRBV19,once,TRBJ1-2,CASRTGGSGYTF,TGTGCCAGTAGAACGGGGGGTTCTGGCTACACCTTC
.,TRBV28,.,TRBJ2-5,CASSLTVGGIQETQYF,TGTGCCAGCAGTTTAACGGTGGGGGGAATCCAAGAGACCCAGTACTTC
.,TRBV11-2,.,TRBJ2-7,CASSLSLGDSYEQYF,TGTGCCAGCAGCTTAAGTCTGGGGGACTCCTACGAGCAGTACTTC
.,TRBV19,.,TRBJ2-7,CASSGRETYEQYF,TGTGCCAGTAGCGGAAGGGAGACCTACGAGCAGTACTTC
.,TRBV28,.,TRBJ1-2,CASSEMGTTLGYTF,TGTGCCAGCAGTGAAATGGGGACGACTTTGGGCTACACCTTC
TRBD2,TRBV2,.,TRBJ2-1,CARHSRGTSRYNEQFF,TGTGCCAGGCACAGCCGAGGGACTAGCAGATACAATGAGCAGTTCTTC
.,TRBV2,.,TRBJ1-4,CASSLYFGGEKLFF,TGTGCCAGCAGTCTGTACTTTGGAGGAGAAAAACTGTTTTTT
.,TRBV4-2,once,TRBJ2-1,CASSQDSDEQFF,TGTGCCAGCAGCCAAGATAGCGATGAGCAGTTCTTC
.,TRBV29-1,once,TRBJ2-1,CSVTDGQEGFF,TGCAGCGTTACTGATGGACAGGAGGGGTTCTTC
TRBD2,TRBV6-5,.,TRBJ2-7,CASSFGPGEGSYEQYF,TGTGCCAGCAGTTTCGGCCCTGGGGAGGGGTCCTACGAGCAGTACTTC
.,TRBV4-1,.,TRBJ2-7,CASSQAPGNPYEQYF,TGCGCCAGCAGCCAAGCCCCGGGAAACCCCTACGAGCAGTACTTC
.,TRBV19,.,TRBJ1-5,CATQAVYLNQPQHF,TGTGCCACACAGGCGGTCTACCTTAATCAGCCCCAGCATTTT
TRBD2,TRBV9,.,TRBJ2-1,CASSSNLARAGDEQFF,TGTGCCAGCAGCTCAAATCTAGCGCGGGCGGGGGATGAGCAGTTCTTC
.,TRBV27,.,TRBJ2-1,CASSFGTYNEQFF,TGTGCCAGCAGTTTTGGGACTTACAATGAGCAGTTCTTC
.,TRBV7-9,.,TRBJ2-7,CASSPAYEQYF,TGTGCCAGCAGCCCGGCCTACGAGCAGTACTTC
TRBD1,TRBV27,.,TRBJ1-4,CASSLTGVNEKLFF,TGTGCCAGCAGTTTGACAGGGGTCAATGAAAAACTGTTTTTT
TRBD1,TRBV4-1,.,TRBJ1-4,CASRRQGINEKLFF,TGCGCCAGCAGAAGACAGGGAATTAATGAAAAACTGTTTTTT
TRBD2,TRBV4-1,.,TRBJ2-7,CASSQEETSGISNEQYF,TGCGCCAGCAGCCAAGAGGAAACTAGCGGGATTTCGAACGAGCAGTACTTC
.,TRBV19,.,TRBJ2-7,CASSGGYEQYF,TGTGCCAGTAGCGGCGGCTACGAGCAGTACTTC
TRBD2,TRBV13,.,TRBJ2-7,CASSGMTSGIYEQYF,TGTGCCAGCAGCGGGATGACTAGCGGGATTTACGAGCAGTACTTC
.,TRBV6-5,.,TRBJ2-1,CASSYSGGEVENEQFF,TGTGCCAGCAGTTACTCGGGTGGAGAAGTGGAAAATGAGCAGTTCTTC
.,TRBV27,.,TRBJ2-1,CASTHWGGLSYNEQFF,TGTGCCAGCACTCATTGGGGAGGCTTGTCCTACAATGAGCAGTTCTTC
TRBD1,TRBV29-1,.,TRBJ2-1,CSVHLDRVPKIGNEQFF,TGCAGCGTTCACTTGGACAGGGTACCGAAAATTGGCAATGAGCAGTTCTTC
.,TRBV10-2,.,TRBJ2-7,CASSGVGKSSYEQYF,TGCGCCAGCAGTGGTGTAGGGAAGAGCTCCTACGAGCAGTACTTC
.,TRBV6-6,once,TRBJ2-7,CASSDEALWEQYF,TGTGCCAGTAGTGACGAAGCCTTGTGGGAGCAGTACTTC
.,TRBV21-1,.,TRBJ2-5,CASSDRQGQETQYF,TGTGCCAGCAGCGACAGACAGGGTCAGGAGACCCAGTACTTC
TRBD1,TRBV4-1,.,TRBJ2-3,CASSQKVTGTGRADTQYF,TGCGCCAGCAGCCAAAAAGTGACCGGGACAGGGAGGGCAGATACGCAGTATTTT
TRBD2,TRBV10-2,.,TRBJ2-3,CASSEGLAGGADTQYF,TGCGCCAGCAGTGAGGGGTTAGCGGGCGGGGCAGATACGCAGTATTTT
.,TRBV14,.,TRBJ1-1,CASSPHRVLDTEAFF,TGTGCCAGCAGCCCCCACAGGGTGTTGGACACTGAAGCTTTCTTT
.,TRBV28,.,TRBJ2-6,CASSYDSNVLTF,TGTGCCAGCAGTTACGACTCTAACGTCCTGACTTTC
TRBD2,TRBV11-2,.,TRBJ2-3,CASSLEPGGPRDTQYF,TGTGCCAGCAGCTTAGAACCGGGAGGGCCGCGAGATACGCAGTATTTT
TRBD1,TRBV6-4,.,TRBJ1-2,CASSDTGGVGGYTF,TGTGCCAGCAGTGACACAGGGGGGGTAGGTGGCTACACCTTC
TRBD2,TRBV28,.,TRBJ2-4,CASSPGLAGGGAKNIQYF,TGTGCCAGCAGCCCGGGACTAGCGGGAGGCGGAGCCAAAAACATTCAGTACTTC
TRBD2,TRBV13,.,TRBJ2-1,CASRPSGIDNEQFF,TGTGCCAGCAGACCTAGCGGGATCGACAATGAGCAGTTCTTC
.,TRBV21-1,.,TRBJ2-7,CASSPLSWREYFYEQYF,TGTGCCAGCAGCCCACTTTCCTGGCGGGAGTATTTCTACGAGCAGTACTTC